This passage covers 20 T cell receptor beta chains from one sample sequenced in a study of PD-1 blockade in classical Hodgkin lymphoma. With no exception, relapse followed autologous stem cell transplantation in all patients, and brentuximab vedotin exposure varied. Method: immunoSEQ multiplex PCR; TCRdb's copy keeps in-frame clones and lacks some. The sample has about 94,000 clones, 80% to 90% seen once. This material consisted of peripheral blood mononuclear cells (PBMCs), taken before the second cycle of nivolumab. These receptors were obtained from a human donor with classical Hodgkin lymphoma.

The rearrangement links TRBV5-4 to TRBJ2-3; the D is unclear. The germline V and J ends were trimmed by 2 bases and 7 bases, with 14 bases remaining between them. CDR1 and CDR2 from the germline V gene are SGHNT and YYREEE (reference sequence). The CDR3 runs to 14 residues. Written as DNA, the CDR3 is TGTGCCAGCAGCTTCCTAGAGGAGACAAATACGCAGTATTTT. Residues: CASSFLEETNTQYF. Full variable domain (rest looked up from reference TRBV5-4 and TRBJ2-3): ETGVTQSPTHLIKTRGQQVTLRCSSQSGHNTVSWYQQALGQGPQFIFQYYREEENGRGNFPPRFSGLQFPNYSSELNVNALELDDSALYLCASSFLEETNTQYFGPGTRLTVL.

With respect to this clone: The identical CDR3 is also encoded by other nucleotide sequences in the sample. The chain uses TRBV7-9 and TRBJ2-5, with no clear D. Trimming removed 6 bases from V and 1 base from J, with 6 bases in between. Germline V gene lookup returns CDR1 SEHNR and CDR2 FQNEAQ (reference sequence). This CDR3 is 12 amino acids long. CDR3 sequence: CASRGSQETQYF. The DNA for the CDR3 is TGTGCCAGCAGAGGCAGCCAAGAGACCCAGTACTTC.

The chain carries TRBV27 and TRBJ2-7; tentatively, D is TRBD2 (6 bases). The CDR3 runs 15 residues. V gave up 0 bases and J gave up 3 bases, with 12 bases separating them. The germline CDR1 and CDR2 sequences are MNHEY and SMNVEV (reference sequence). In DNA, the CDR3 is TGTGCCAGCAGTTTATCTGGAGGGAGAAACTACGAGCAGTACTTC. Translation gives CASSLSGGRNYEQYF.

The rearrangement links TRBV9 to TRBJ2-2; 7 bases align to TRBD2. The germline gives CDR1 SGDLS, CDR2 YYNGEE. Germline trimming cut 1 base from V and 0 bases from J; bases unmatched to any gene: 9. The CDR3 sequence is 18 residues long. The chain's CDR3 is CASSVTFIRGANTGELFF. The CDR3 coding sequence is TGTGCCAGCAGCGTAACCTTTATTCGGGGGGCGAACACCGGGGAGCTGTTTTTT.

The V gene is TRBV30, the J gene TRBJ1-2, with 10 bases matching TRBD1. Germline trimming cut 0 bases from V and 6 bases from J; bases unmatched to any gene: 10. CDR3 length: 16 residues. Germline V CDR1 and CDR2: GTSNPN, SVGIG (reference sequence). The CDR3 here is CAWSVPDRGRINGYTF. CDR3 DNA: TGTGCCTGGAGTGTACCTGACAGGGGGCGCATCAATGGCTACACCTTC.

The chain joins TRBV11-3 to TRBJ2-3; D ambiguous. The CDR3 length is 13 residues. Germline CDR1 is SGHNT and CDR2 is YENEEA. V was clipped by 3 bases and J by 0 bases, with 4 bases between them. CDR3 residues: CASSLDSTDTQYF. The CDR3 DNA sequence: TGTGCCAGCAGCTTGGACAGCACAGATACGCAGTATTTT.

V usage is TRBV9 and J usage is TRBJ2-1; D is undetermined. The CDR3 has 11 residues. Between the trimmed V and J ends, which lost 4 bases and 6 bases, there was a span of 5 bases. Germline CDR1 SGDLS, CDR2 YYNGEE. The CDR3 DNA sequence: TGTGCCAGCAGCTCCCGCAATGAGCAGTTCTTC. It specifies CASSSRNEQFF.

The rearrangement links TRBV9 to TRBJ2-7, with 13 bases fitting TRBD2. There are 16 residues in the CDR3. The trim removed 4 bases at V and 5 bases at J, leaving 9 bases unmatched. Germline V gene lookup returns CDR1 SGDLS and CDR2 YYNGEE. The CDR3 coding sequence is TGTGCCAGCAGCTCCGGACTAGCGGGGGATATCCACGAGCAGTACTTC. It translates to CASSSGLAGDIHEQYF.

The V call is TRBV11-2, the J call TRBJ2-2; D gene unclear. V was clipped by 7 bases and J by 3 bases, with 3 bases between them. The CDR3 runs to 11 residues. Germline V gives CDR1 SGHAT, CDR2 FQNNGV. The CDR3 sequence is CASIDTGELFF. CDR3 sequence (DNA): TGTGCCAGCATCGACACCGGGGAGCTGTTTTTT. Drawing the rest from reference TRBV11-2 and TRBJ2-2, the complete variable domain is EAGVAQSPRYKIIEKRQSVAFWCNPISGHATLYWYQQILGQGPKLLIQFQNNGVVDDSQLPKDRFSAERLKGVDSTLKIQPAKLEDSAVYLCASIDTGELFFGEGSRLTVL.

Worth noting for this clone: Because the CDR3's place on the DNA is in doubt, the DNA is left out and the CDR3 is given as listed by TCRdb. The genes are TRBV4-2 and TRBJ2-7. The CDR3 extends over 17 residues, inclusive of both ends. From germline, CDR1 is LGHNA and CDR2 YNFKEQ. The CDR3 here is CASSQLGRGVGDGTLYF.

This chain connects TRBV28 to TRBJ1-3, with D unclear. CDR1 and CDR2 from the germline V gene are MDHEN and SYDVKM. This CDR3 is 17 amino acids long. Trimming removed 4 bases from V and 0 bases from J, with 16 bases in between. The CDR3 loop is CASSSTRGGGSGNTIYF. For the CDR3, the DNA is TGTGCCAGCAGTTCCACACGAGGAGGCGGCTCTGGAAACACCATATATTTT.

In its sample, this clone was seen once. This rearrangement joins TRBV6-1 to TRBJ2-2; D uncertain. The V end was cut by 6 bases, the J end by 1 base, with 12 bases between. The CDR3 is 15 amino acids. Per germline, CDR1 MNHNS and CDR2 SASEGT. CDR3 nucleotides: TGTGCCAGCAGGGATCGTTCCGTGAACACCGGGGAGCTGTTTTTT. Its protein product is CASRDRSVNTGELFF.

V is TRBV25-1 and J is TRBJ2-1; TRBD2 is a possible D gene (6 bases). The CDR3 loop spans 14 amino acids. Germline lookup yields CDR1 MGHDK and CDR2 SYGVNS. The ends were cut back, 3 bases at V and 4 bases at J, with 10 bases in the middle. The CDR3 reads CASSDWGEYNEQFF. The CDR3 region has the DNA TGTGCCAGCAGTGATTGGGGGGAGTACAATGAGCAGTTCTTC.

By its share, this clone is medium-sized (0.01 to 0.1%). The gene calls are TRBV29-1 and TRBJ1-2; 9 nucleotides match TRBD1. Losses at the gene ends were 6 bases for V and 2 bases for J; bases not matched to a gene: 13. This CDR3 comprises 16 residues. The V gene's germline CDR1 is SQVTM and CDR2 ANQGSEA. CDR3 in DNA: TGCAGCGTCCATGATCCCCTACAGGGGGCCAACTATGGCTACACCTTC. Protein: CSVHDPLQGANYGYTF. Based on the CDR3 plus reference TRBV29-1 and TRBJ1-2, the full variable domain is SAVISQKPSRDICQRGTSLTIQCQVDSQVTMMFWYRQQPGQSLTLIATANQGSEATYESGFVIDKFPISRPNLTFSTLTVSNMSPEDSSIYLCSVHDPLQGANYGYTFGSGTRLTVV.

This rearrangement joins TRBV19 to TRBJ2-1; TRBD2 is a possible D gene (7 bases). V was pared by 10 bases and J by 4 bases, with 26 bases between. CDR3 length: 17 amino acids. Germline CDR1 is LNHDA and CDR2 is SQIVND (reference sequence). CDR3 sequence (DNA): TGTGCCACCCTCGCTGGCGGGGGCCCTCGCCCGTACAATGAGCAGTTCTTC. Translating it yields CATLAGGGPRPYNEQFF.

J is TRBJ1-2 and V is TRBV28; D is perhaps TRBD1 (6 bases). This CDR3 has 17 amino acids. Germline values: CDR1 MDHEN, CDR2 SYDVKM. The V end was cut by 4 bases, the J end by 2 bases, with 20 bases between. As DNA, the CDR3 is TGTGCCAGCAGTTCCCACAGGGATCCCTCCAAAAACTATGGCTACACCTTC. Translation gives CASSSHRDPSKNYGYTF.

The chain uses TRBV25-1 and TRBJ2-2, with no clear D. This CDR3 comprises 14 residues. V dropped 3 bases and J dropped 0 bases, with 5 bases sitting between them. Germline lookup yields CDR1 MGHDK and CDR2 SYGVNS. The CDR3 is CASSEQANTGELFF. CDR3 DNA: TGTGCCAGCAGTGAGCAGGCGAACACCGGGGAGCTGTTTTTT.

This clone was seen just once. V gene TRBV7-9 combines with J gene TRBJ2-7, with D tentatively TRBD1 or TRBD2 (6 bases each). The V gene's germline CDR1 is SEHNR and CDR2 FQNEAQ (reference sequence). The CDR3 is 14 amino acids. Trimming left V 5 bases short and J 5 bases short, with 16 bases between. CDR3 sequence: CASSPPQGRNEQYF. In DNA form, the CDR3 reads TGTGCCAGCAGCCCACCGCAGGGGAGGAACGAGCAGTACTTC.

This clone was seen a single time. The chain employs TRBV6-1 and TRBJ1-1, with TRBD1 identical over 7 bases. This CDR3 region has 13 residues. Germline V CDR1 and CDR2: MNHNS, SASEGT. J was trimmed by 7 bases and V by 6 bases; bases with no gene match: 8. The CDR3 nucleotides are TGTGCCAGCAGGTCCCTAGACAGGGATGAAGCTTTCTTT. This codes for CASRSLDRDEAFF.

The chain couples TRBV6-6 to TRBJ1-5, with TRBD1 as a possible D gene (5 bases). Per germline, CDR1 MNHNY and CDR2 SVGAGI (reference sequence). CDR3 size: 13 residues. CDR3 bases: TGTGCTACCCAGCGGGGGTCCAATCAGCCCCAGCATTTT. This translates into CATQRGSNQPQHF.